The 16 T cell receptor beta chains below were found in one sample sequenced in a study of cytomegalovirus exposure and HLA in healthy donors. It was with 60 Vbeta and 13 Jbeta primers that the PCR ran. TCRdb's table, derived via immunoSEQ multiplex PCR, lists solely in-frame clones and lacks some. The data show approximately 100,000 clones, roughly 79% seen once. Input material: PBMCs. The receptor source for this set is a woman between 35 and 50 years old in good health and CMV-seronegative.

V usage is TRBV5-1 and J usage is TRBJ2-1, with TRBD1 identical over 10 bases. Germline V gives CDR1 SGHRS, CDR2 YFSETQ. The CDR3 extends over 13 amino acids. Losses at the gene ends were 9 bases for V and 4 bases for J; bases not matched to a gene: 4. This CDR3 is CATGTGAYNEQFF. In DNA, the CDR3 is TGCGCCACGGGGACAGGGGCATACAATGAGCAGTTCTTC.

The chain couples TRBV4-1 to TRBJ1-4; D might be TRBD1 (5 bases). This CDR3 is built from 16 residues. Trimming pared 0 bases from V and 8 bases from J, leaving 16 bases between. Looked up from germline, CDR1 is MGHRA and CDR2 is YSYEKL. CDR3 protein: CASSQERWQGGEKLFF. The CDR3 nucleotides read TGCGCCAGCAGCCAAGAGCGGTGGCAGGGAGGGGAAAAACTGTTTTTT.

This clone was observed once. The chain is built from TRBV2 and TRBJ2-7; 8 bases fit TRBD1. After removal of 7 bases from V and 6 bases from J, the junction contained 14 bases not matched to a gene. This CDR3 comprises 15 residues. Per the germline V gene, CDR1 is SNHLY and CDR2 is FYNNEI. The CDR3 region is CASTLIGQGGSEQYF. DNA for the CDR3: TGTGCCAGCACCCTAATCGGACAGGGTGGTTCCGAGCAGTACTTC. Using reference TRBV2 and TRBJ2-7 for the parts outside the CDR3, the full variable domain is EPEVTQTPSHQVTQMGQEVILRCVPISNHLYFYWYRQILGQKVEFLVSFYNNEISEKSEIFDDQFSVERPDGSNFTLKIRSTKLEDSAMYFCASTLIGQGGSEQYFGPGTRLTVT.

The V call is TRBV5-6, the J call TRBJ2-3, with TRBD1 identical over 9 bases. Per germline, CDR1 SGHDT and CDR2 YYEEEE. This CDR3 comprises 15 residues. The junction had 7 bases not matched to a gene; V was cut back by 7 bases and J by 1 base. The CDR3 loop reads CASAWRTGGTDTQYF. CDR3 nucleotides: TGTGCCAGCGCGTGGAGGACAGGGGGCACAGATACGCAGTATTTT.

This CDR3 is CASSLGGHNQPQHF. The CDR3 nucleotides are TGTGCCAGCAGCTTAGGGGGCCACAATCAGCCCCAGCATTTT. The rearrangement uses TRBV7-3 and TRBJ1-5; D is perhaps TRBD1 (6 bases). From germline, CDR1 is SGHTA and CDR2 FQGTGA. With 2 bases removed from V and 3 bases from J, the gap between germline ends came to 8 bases. The CDR3 totals 14 residues. Together with reference TRBV7-3 and TRBJ1-5, the CDR3 gives the full variable domain: GAGVSQTPSNKVTEKGKYVELRCDPISGHTALYWYRQSLGQGPEFLIYFQGTGAADDSGLPNDRFFAVRPEGSVSTLKIQRTERGDSAVYLCASSLGGHNQPQHFGDGTRLSIL.

This clone was seen just once. The V and J genes are TRBV27 and TRBJ2-1, with D possibly being TRBD2 (6 bases). Per the germline V gene, CDR1 is MNHEY and CDR2 is SMNVEV (reference sequence). The ends were cut back, 5 bases at V and 14 bases at J, with 19 bases in the middle. CDR3 size: 13 residues. CDR3 protein: CASSLEGRGGEFF. CDR3 sequence (DNA): TGTGCCAGCAGTCTAGAAGGGCGGGGAGGAGAGTTCTTC.

The rearrangement links TRBV19 to TRBJ2-3; 7 bases match TRBD1. Trimming cost V 5 bases and J 2 bases; bases outside gene matches: 10. The CDR3 loop spans 16 amino acids. Germline CDR1 LNHDA, CDR2 SQIVND (reference sequence). The CDR3 protein is CASSGNRGLITDTQYF. The CDR3 coding sequence is TGTGCCAGTAGTGGGAACAGGGGCCTCATCACAGATACGCAGTATTTT.

The chain links TRBV19 to TRBJ2-1, with D maybe TRBD2 (6 bases). V lost 3 bases and J lost 3, with 24 bases in between. Germline CDR1 and CDR2: LNHDA and SQIVND (reference sequence). The CDR3 loop spans 19 amino acids. CDR3 sequence reads: CASSITGGTGLSLYNEQFF. CDR3 coding DNA: TGTGCCAGTAGTATCACGGGCGGGACTGGGCTTTCCCTCTACAATGAGCAGTTCTTC.

This rearrangement joins TRBV5-6 to TRBJ1-2; 8 bases align to TRBD1. The CDR3 runs to 16 residues. Per the germline V gene, CDR1 is SGHDT and CDR2 is YYEEEE. Trimming took 4 bases from V and 5 from J; bases not matched to a gene: 13. This CDR3 reads CASSADRDESWYGYTF. The CDR3 region has the DNA TGTGCCAGCAGCGCGGACAGGGACGAGTCTTGGTATGGCTACACCTTC.

The V gene is TRBV7-8, the J gene TRBJ1-1, with unresolved D. This CDR3 comprises 12 residues. Germline-derived CDR1 and CDR2 are SGHVS and FQNEAQ. The V and J ends lost 1 base and 5 bases respectively, with 5 bases between them. Written as DNA, the CDR3 is TGTGCCAGCAGCTTAGGGCCGACTGAAGCTTTCTTT. Translating it yields CASSLGPTEAFF.

This clone has only a few counts. The CDR3 sequence: CAWSVKGGADTQYF. DNA of the CDR3: TGTGCCTGGAGTGTGAAAGGGGGCGCAGATACGCAGTATTTT. V and J are TRBV30 and TRBJ2-3; 7 positions match TRBD1. This CDR3 spans 14 amino acids. CDR1 and CDR2 from the germline V gene are GTSNPN and SVGIG (reference sequence). Trimming removed 0 bases from V and 4 bases from J; junction bases left unmatched: 4.

The table lists this clone with a count of one. This chain uses TRBV4-1 with TRBJ1-5; D not certain. Germline CDR1 is MGHRA and CDR2 is YSYEKL. V lost 2 bases and J 4 bases, leaving 18 bases between the germline ends. The CDR3 runs 17 residues. The CDR3 DNA follows: TGCGCCAGCAGCCAACTCCAACCGGGAGGCCCTAATCAGCCCCAGCATTTT. Amino acid sequence: CASSQLQPGGPNQPQHF.

V and J are TRBV6-5 and TRBJ2-2; D is ambiguous. In germline, CDR1 is MNHEY, CDR2 SVGAGI. The CDR3 is 12 residues long. Trimming shortened V by 4 bases and J by 5 bases, and 5 bases separated the two germline ends. The CDR3 reads CASSFSTGELFF. For the CDR3, the DNA is TGTGCCAGCAGTTTCAGTACCGGGGAGCTGTTTTTT.

CDR3 loop: CASSTRPGTGDTEAFF. CDR3 DNA sequence: TGTGCCAGCAGCACGAGACCTGGGACAGGGGACACTGAAGCTTTCTTT. The chain combines TRBV7-9 with TRBJ1-1, with TRBD1 matching over 10 bases. This CDR3 spans 16 amino acids. V gave up 5 bases and J gave up 3 bases; unmatched junction bases: 9. Germline V gene lookup returns CDR1 SEHNR and CDR2 FQNEAQ (reference sequence). Full variable domain (remainder filled in from reference TRBV7-9 and TRBJ1-1): DTGVSQNPRHKITKRGQNVTFRCDPISEHNRLYWYRQTLGQGPEFLTYFQNEAQLEKSRLLSDRFSAERPKGSFSTLEIQRTEQGDSAMYLCASSTRPGTGDTEAFFGQGTRLTVV.

V and J are TRBV27 and TRBJ2-7; 7 bases fit TRBD1. CDR3 size: 15 residues. Trimming took 4 bases from V and 3 from J; bases not matched to a gene: 9. Germline CDR1 MNHEY, CDR2 SMNVEV (reference sequence). Written as DNA, the CDR3 is TGTGCCAGCAGTTACCTGACAGGGTTGGACTACGAGCAGTACTTC. This codes for CASSYLTGLDYEQYF.

This sequence joins TRBV29-1 and TRBJ2-7; 8 bases are shared with TRBD2. J gave up 2 bases and V 3 bases, and 3 bases lay outside the gene matches. Germline values: CDR1 SQVTM, CDR2 ANQGSEA. CDR3 length: 13 amino acids. The CDR3 region has the DNA TGCAGCGTTGACGTAGCGGGGACCTACGAGCAGTACTTC. Its translation is CSVDVAGTYEQYF.